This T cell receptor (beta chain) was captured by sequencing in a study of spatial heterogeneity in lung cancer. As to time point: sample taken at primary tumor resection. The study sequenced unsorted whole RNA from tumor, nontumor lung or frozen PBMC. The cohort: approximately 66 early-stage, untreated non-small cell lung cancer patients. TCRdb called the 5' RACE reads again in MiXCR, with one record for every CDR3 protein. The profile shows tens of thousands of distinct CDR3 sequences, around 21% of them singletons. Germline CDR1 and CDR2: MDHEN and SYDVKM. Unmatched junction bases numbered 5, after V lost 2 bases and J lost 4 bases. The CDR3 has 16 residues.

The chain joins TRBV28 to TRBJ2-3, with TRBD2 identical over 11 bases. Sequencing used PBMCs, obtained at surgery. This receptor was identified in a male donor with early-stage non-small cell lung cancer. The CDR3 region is CASSLGTSGSPDTQYF. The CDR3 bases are TGTGCCAGCAGTTTAGGGACTAGCGGCAGCCCAGATACGCAGTATTTT. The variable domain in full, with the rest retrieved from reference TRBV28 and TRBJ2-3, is DVKVTQSSRYLVKRTGEKVFLECVQDMDHENMFWYRQDPGLGLRLIYFSYDVKMKEKGDIPEGYSVSREKKERFSLILESASTNQTSMYLCASSLGTSGSPDTQYFGPGTRLTVL.